The 25 T cell receptor beta chains presented below share a single source sample, sequenced in a study of Ad26.COV2.S vaccination and SARS-CoV-2 variants. The protocol was immunoSEQ multiplex PCR, while the TCRdb copy is restricted to in-frame clones and leaves out a portion. The sample lists approximately 90,000 clones, under 90% occurring once. The specimen comprised peripheral blood, sampled after recovery from COVID-19. These receptor sequences come from a human donor who had recovered from COVID-19.

The chain is built from TRBV5-1 and TRBJ2-7; D is possibly TRBD2 (6 bases). This CDR3 spans 15 amino acids. Between the trimmed V and J ends, which lost 2 bases and 3 bases, there was a span of 15 bases. Germline V gives CDR1 SGHRS, CDR2 YFSETQ. This chain's CDR3 is CASSFWSGERYEQYF. Written as DNA, the CDR3 is TGCGCCAGCAGCTTCTGGTCGGGGGAACGCTACGAGCAGTACTTC.

The chain recombines TRBV28 with TRBJ1-5; no firm D call. Germline CDR1 is MDHEN and CDR2 is SYDVKM. V shed 4 bases and J shed 0 bases, with 13 bases lying between them. CDR3 size: 16 residues. The chain's CDR3 is CASSSLDPNSNQPQHF. As DNA, the CDR3 is TGTGCCAGCAGTTCTCTGGATCCGAATAGCAATCAGCCCCAGCATTTT.

Note on this clone: Other DNA variants within this sample encode the same CDR3. This CDR3 reads CSVGQRDGYTF. The DNA of the CDR3 is TGCAGCGTTGGGCAGCGAGATGGCTACACCTTC. The rearrangement joins TRBV29-1 to TRBJ1-2; no definite D call. The germline gives CDR1 SQVTM, CDR2 ANQGSEA. CDR3 size: 11 residues. The V end lost 4 bases, the J end lost 6 bases, and 9 bases lay between the germline ends.

This chain links TRBV20-1 with TRBJ2-3; D gene ambiguous. Trimming shortened V by 0 bases and J by 9 bases, and 4 bases separated the two germline ends. The germline V gene encodes CDR1 DFQATT and CDR2 SNEGSKA (reference sequence). The CDR3 runs 10 residues. CDR3 loop: CSARDITQYF. In DNA form, the CDR3 reads TGCAGTGCTAGAGACATCACGCAGTATTTT.

This clone was counted only a few times. J is TRBJ2-3 and V is TRBV5-6; 7 positions match TRBD1. This CDR3 is 15 amino acids long. Germline V gene data show CDR1 as SGHDT and CDR2 as YYEEEE. J lost 0 bases, V lost 5 bases, and 6 bases had no gene match. For the CDR3, the DNA is TGTGCCAGCAGTTACGGACAGGCCAGCACAGATACGCAGTATTTT. Its translation: CASSYGQASTDTQYF.

Comment on this clone: Other nucleotide sequences from this sample produce the same CDR3. V usage is TRBV18 and J usage is TRBJ2-5; unclear D gene. CDR1 is KGHSH and CDR2 is LQKENI in the germline V gene. The V end was cut by 6 bases, the J end by 5 bases, with 10 bases between. This CDR3 comprises 12 residues. CDR3 bases: TGTGCCAGCTCTTTAAAAGAGGAGACCCAGTACTTC. It codes for CASSLKEETQYF.

In DNA, the CDR3 is TGCGCCAGCAGCCTAAGACAGGGCTACGGGGCCAACGTCCTGACTTTC. It yields the protein CASSLRQGYGANVLTF. The chain has TRBV4-3 and TRBJ2-6; 7 positions match TRBD1. V lost 4 bases, J lost 4 bases, and 7 bases stayed unmatched. The CDR3 spans 16 residues. The germline V gene has CDR1 LGHNA and CDR2 YSLEER.

The V and J genes are TRBV24-1 and TRBJ2-7; D is perhaps TRBD1 or TRBD2 (6 bases each). V shed 4 bases and J shed 5 bases, with 17 bases lying between them. Looked up from germline, CDR1 is KGHDR and CDR2 is SFDVKD. This CDR3 has 15 residues. The CDR3 here is CATSDSQGRYDEQYF. The CDR3 DNA reads TGTGCCACCAGTGACTCCCAGGGGAGGTACGACGAGCAGTACTTC.

The rearrangement joins TRBV9 to TRBJ1-2, with TRBD1 matching 8 bases. CDR1 is SGDLS and CDR2 is YYNGEE in the germline V gene. This CDR3 region has 12 residues. With V trimmed by 4 bases and J by 7 bases, 3 bases remained unmatched. In nucleotides, the CDR3 is TGTGCCAGCAGCCGGACAGGGAGTGGCTACACCTTC. It codes for CASSRTGSGYTF.

The rearrangement uses TRBV24-1 and TRBJ2-2; the D is unclear. The ends were cut back, 5 bases at V and 8 bases at J, with 8 bases in the middle. The CDR3 is 12 residues long. CDR1 and CDR2 from the germline V gene are KGHDR and SFDVKD. CDR3 region: CATSVPRGELFF. The DNA of the CDR3 is TGTGCCACCAGTGTACCCCGAGGGGAGCTGTTTTTT.

The J gene is TRBJ1-4, the V gene TRBV4-3; 10 bases line up with TRBD1. V gave up 2 bases and J gave up 6 bases; unmatched junction bases: 3. The length of the CDR3 is 15 residues. The germline gives CDR1 LGHNA, CDR2 YSLEER. The CDR3 bases are TGCGCCAGCAGCCAACTGACAGGGGGCCATGAAAAACTGTTTTTT. Protein sequence: CASSQLTGGHEKLFF.

The J gene is TRBJ2-5, the V gene TRBV19; D gene unclear. The V and J ends lost 6 bases and 2 bases respectively, with 16 bases between them. Germline loops: CDR1 LNHDA, CDR2 SQIVND (reference sequence). The CDR3 length is 15 residues. CDR3 amino acids: CASSLRLGSQETQYF. CDR3 DNA sequence: TGTGCCAGTAGCCTTCGGCTTGGCTCACAAGAGACCCAGTACTTC.

The chain employs TRBV5-1 and TRBJ1-4; 8 bases are shared with TRBD1. CDR1 and CDR2 from the germline V gene are SGHRS and YFSETQ. There are 15 residues in the CDR3. V dropped 4 bases and J dropped 4; count of bases not matched to a gene: 6. The DNA of the CDR3 is TGCGCCAGCAGCGTCGGGGGACAGGTTAATGAAAAACTGTTTTTT. Translation: CASSVGGQVNEKLFF. Using reference TRBV5-1 and TRBJ1-4 for the parts outside the CDR3, the full variable domain is KAGVTQTPRYLIKTRGQQVTLSCSPISGHRSVSWYQQTPGQGLQFLFEYFSETQRNKGNFPGRFSGRQFSNSRSEMNVSTLELGDSALYLCASSVGGQVNEKLFFGSGTQLSVL.

The chain recombines TRBV3-1 (or the pseudogene TRBV3-2) with TRBJ2-5; no firm D call. The ends were cut back, 5 bases at V and 3 bases at J, with 10 bases in the middle. The CDR3 runs to 13 residues. Germline CDR1 and CDR2: LGHDT and YNNKEL (reference sequence). The CDR3: CASSFEAEETQYF. CDR3 coding DNA: TGTGCCAGCAGCTTCGAAGCCGAAGAGACCCAGTACTTC.

V is TRBV6-1 and J is TRBJ2-3, with TRBD2 identical over 10 bases. The CDR3 extends over 16 amino acids. V gave up 3 bases and J gave up 3 bases; unmatched junction bases: 6. Germline assignment: CDR1 MNHNS and CDR2 SASEGT. CDR3 loop: CASSDSSGSGTDTQYF. The CDR3 DNA follows: TGTGCCAGCAGTGATTCTAGCGGGAGCGGGACAGATACGCAGTATTTT.

This clone was found once. The rearrangement links TRBV27 to TRBJ1-5; the match to TRBD1 covers 7 bases. The length of the CDR3 is 16 residues. Germline V gene lookup returns CDR1 MNHEY and CDR2 SMNVEV (reference sequence). J gave up 6 bases and V 6 bases, and 14 bases lay outside the gene matches. CDR3 in amino acids: CASRVDRVVVSQPQHF. The CDR3 DNA reads as TGTGCCAGCAGAGTAGACAGGGTGGTAGTAAGTCAGCCCCAGCATTTT.

This clone was counted only a few times. The chain links TRBV9 to TRBJ2-5; TRBD2 matches 8 bases. Per germline, CDR1 SGDLS and CDR2 YYNGEE. The CDR3 contains 17 residues. Unmatched junction bases numbered 13, after V lost 1 base and J lost 5 bases. CDR3 loop: CASSVRASGRQGETQYF. In DNA form, the CDR3 reads TGTGCCAGCAGCGTAAGGGCTAGCGGGCGCCAAGGGGAGACCCAGTACTTC.

The CDR3 coding sequence is TGTGCCAGCAGCTTGGGAGAGGGGGCCTACGAGCAGTACTTC. Amino acid sequence: CASSLGEGAYEQYF. The chain uses TRBV5-6 and TRBJ2-7, with D possibly TRBD1 on 6 matching bases. The CDR3 sequence is 14 residues long. Germline assignment: CDR1 SGHDT and CDR2 YYEEEE. V was trimmed by 0 bases and J by 2 bases, leaving 9 bases between them.

This rearrangement joins TRBV12-5 to TRBJ1-4; D may be TRBD1 (6 bases). V dropped 5 bases and J dropped 5 bases, with 12 bases sitting between them. This CDR3 is 14 amino acids long. Per germline, CDR1 LGHNT and CDR2 FRNRAP. CDR3 in amino acids: CASGIGQLNEKLFF. The CDR3 DNA reads as TGTGCTAGTGGTATCGGACAGCTAAATGAAAAACTGTTTTTT.

CDR3 nucleotides: TGTGCCAGCAGCTCCCTTGAGAACGACAATGAGCAGTTCTTC. Amino acid sequence: CASSSLENDNEQFF. The V and J genes are TRBV13 and TRBJ2-1; D gene unclear. Per the germline V gene, CDR1 is PRHDT and CDR2 is FYEKMQ (reference sequence). The CDR3 is 14 residues long. The V end lost 4 bases, the J end lost 5 bases, and 12 bases lay between the germline ends.

The DNA for the CDR3 is TGTGCCAGCAGCTTAGACCCCGAAGTTGCGGGACGAGATACGCAGTATTTT. Its translation is CASSLDPEVAGRDTQYF. This chain connects TRBV11-3 to TRBJ2-3, with D possibly TRBD2 on 6 matching bases. The germline CDR1 and CDR2 sequences are SGHNT and YENEEA. This CDR3 contains 17 residues. Trimming cost V 0 bases and J 5 bases, with 18 bases left between them.

This clone has just one count. This chain joins TRBV15 and TRBJ1-1, with D uncertain. Germline V lookup: CDR1 LNHNV, CDR2 YYDKDF (reference sequence). The V end lost 3 bases, the J end lost 1 base, and 9 bases lay between the germline ends. The CDR3 loop spans 14 amino acids. In nucleotides, the CDR3 is TGTGCCACCAGCAGGCCTGGAGGGAACACTGAAGCTTTCTTT. This translates into CATSRPGGNTEAFF.

This clone was seen a few times. The V call is TRBV28, the J call TRBJ2-7; TRBD1 aligns across 7 bases. The CDR3 has 14 residues. Germline CDR1 MDHEN, CDR2 SYDVKM. Trimming took 6 bases from V and 3 from J; bases not matched to a gene: 8. The CDR3 sequence is CASSPPGQYYEQYF. CDR3 nucleotide sequence: TGTGCCAGCAGCCCGCCGGGACAGTACTACGAGCAGTACTTC.

A few counts support this clone. This chain links TRBV2 with TRBJ1-6; 7 bases match TRBD1. The length of the CDR3 is 15 residues. The germline V gene has CDR1 SNHLY and CDR2 FYNNEI. V lost 2 bases, J lost 10 bases, and 8 bases stayed unmatched. CDR3 sequence (DNA): TGTGCCAGCAGTGAACGGACAGGATCAGGATCACCCCTCCACTTT. This encodes CASSERTGSGSPLHF.

V gene TRBV6-5 combines with J gene TRBJ2-7; D is perhaps TRBD1 (6 bases). CDR3 length: 13 residues. Trimming cost V 6 bases and J 4 bases, with 13 bases left between them. Germline loops: CDR1 MNHEY, CDR2 SVGAGI. CDR3 nucleotides: TGTGCCAGCAGGACATCCGGACAGTACGAGCAGTACTTC. Translated, it gives CASRTSGQYEQYF.